The rows below give T cell receptor beta chains drawn from one sample of a study of cytomegalovirus exposure and HLA in healthy donors. Method: immunoSEQ multiplex PCR; TCRdb's copy keeps in-frame clones and lacks some. The data hold 150,000 to 200,000 clones, with roughly 85% observed a single time. Sequencing was carried out using PBMCs. These receptor sequences come from a man between 18 and 29 years old in good health and CMV-seropositive. The CDR3 runs from the conserved cysteine through the conserved F or W. The order of the fields is D gene, V gene, clone size, J gene, CDR3 protein, CDR3 DNA. A D gene is named only where the DNA matches it firmly. A clone size is listed for some rows: how often the clone was seen (once, few, many), or a class if it is expanded.

>TRBD2|TRBV4-3|NA|TRBJ2-1
CASSQDSPGGYNEQFF
TGCGCCAGCAGCCAAGATTCTCCGGGGGGGTACAATGAGCAGTTCTTC
>NA|TRBV9|NA|TRBJ1-2
CASSVDQNRGYTF
TGTGCCAGCAGCGTAGATCAGAACAGAGGCTACACCTTC
>TRBD1|TRBV5-5|NA|TRBJ1-3
CASSRRGPTGNTIYF
TGTGCCAGCAGCCGTAGGGGGCCCACTGGAAACACCATATATTTT
>TRBD2|TRBV7-6|NA|TRBJ2-3
CASSLASGGITDTQYF
TGTGCCAGCAGCTTAGCGTCGGGGGGGATCACAGATACGCAGTATTTT
>TRBD1|TRBV5-1|NA|TRBJ2-3
CASSLTGAGSDTQYF
TGCGCCAGCAGCTTAACAGGGGCGGGCTCAGATACGCAGTATTTT
>NA|TRBV7-9|once|TRBJ1-2
CSSSLESVGYTF
TGTTCCAGCAGCTTAGAGTCAGTCGGCTACACCTTC
>TRBD2|TRBV7-9|NA|TRBJ2-1
CASSNKSRGSLHNEQFF
TGTGCCAGCAGCAACAAGTCGCGGGGGTCGTTACACAATGAGCAGTTCTTC
>NA|TRBV9|NA|TRBJ2-7
CASSVDSGHGEQYF
TGTGCCAGCAGCGTAGATTCGGGTCACGGCGAGCAGTACTTC
>NA|TRBV29-1|once|TRBJ1-2
CSVVTGGAESYTF
TGCAGCGTTGTGACGGGAGGGGCGGAGAGCTACACCTTC
>TRBD1|TRBV13|NA|TRBJ2-5
CASSSSLGQGLGGTQYF
TGTGCCAGCAGCTCTTCATTGGGACAGGGCCTGGGTGGGACCCAGTACTTC
>TRBD1|TRBV7-8|NA|TRBJ1-2
CASSLRRDRGPYGYTF
TGTGCCAGCAGCCTACGCCGGGACAGGGGGCCCTATGGCTACACCTTC
>TRBD1|TRBV4-1|NA|TRBJ2-5
CASSQDPPGGRETQYF
TGCGCCAGCAGCCAAGATCCCCCAGGGGGCCGGGAGACCCAGTACTTC
>TRBD2|TRBV27|NA|TRBJ2-7
CASSLQAGGTYEQYF
TGTGCCAGCAGTCTCCAAGCGGGGGGCACCTACGAGCAGTACTTC
>TRBD1|TRBV7-2|NA|TRBJ2-7
CASSHRGGQGVNEQYF
TGTGCCAGCAGCCACAGGGGGGGACAGGGGGTCAACGAGCAGTACTTC
>NA|TRBV5-8|NA|TRBJ1-1
CASSLREYTEAFF
TGTGCCAGCAGCTTGAGGGAGTACACTGAAGCTTTCTTT
>TRBD2|TRBV11-2|NA|TRBJ2-3
CASSPSGGFTDTQYF
TGTGCCAGCAGTCCCAGCGGGGGCTTCACAGATACGCAGTATTTT
>NA|TRBV27|NA|TRBJ1-2
CASRLAGDYYGYTF
TGTGCCAGCAGACTAGCGGGGGATTACTATGGCTACACCTTC
>TRBD2|TRBV5-1|NA|TRBJ2-7
CASSLRTSGLTYEQYF
TGCGCCAGCAGCTTGCGGACTAGCGGTCTAACCTACGAGCAGTACTTC
>TRBD2|TRBV15|NA|TRBJ2-3
CATSPGLAGETSTDTQYF
TGTGCCACCAGCCCGGGACTAGCGGGGGAAACTAGCACAGATACGCAGTATTTT
>NA|TRBV7-9|NA|TRBJ2-7
CASSLAPSGSYEQYF
TGTGCCAGCAGCTTAGCTCCTTCAGGGTCCTACGAGCAGTACTTC
>TRBD1|TRBV6-6|NA|TRBJ1-2
CASSYVGGGYTF
TGTGCCAGCAGTTACGTAGGGGGCGGCTACACCTTC
>NA|TRBV11-2|NA|TRBJ2-2
CASSEQNTGELFF
TGTGCCAGCAGCGAACAGAACACCGGGGAGCTGTTTTTT
>TRBD1|TRBV9|NA|TRBJ2-1
CASSVDPGQKYNEQFF
TGTGCCAGCAGCGTGGACCCGGGACAGAAATACAATGAGCAGTTCTTC
>NA|TRBV9|NA|TRBJ2-5
CASSPGQETQYF
TGTGCCAGCAGCCCGGGACAAGAGACCCAGTACTTC
>NA|TRBV6-5|NA|TRBJ1-2
CASSYYGFGGYTF
TGTGCCAGCAGTTACTACGGGTTCGGCGGCTACACCTTC
>NA|TRBV6-5|NA|TRBJ2-1
CASSVRDTFPQFF
TGTGCCAGCAGTGTCCGGGACACCTTTCCTCAGTTCTTC
>TRBD1|TRBV9|NA|TRBJ2-5
CASSVGVGRTGEETQYF
TGTGCCAGCAGCGTAGGAGTAGGGAGGACAGGGGAAGAGACCCAGTACTTC
>TRBD1|TRBV30|NA|TRBJ1-2
CAWSVPRQGNIGYTF
TGTGCCTGGAGTGTACCCAGACAGGGGAATATTGGCTACACCTTC
>TRBD2|TRBV19|NA|TRBJ2-3
CATGRETDTQYF
TGTGCCACCGGGAGGGAGACAGATACGCAGTATTTT
>NA|TRBV2|few|TRBJ1-4
CARSSSSGEKLFF
TGTGCCAGGAGCTCATCCTCGGGGGAAAAACTGTTTTTT
>NA|TRBV2|NA|TRBJ1-5
CASSVLVAASSQHF
TGTGCCAGCAGTGTCCTAGTGGCCGCCTCGTCCCAGCATTTT
>NA|TRBV6-5|NA|TRBJ1-2
CASYRPYGYTF
TGTGCCAGCTACAGGCCTTATGGCTACACCTTC
>NA|TRBV7-9|NA|TRBJ1-4
CASSLVIPTSTNEKLFF
TGTGCCAGCAGCCTCGTCATACCTACTTCAACTAATGAAAAACTGTTTTTT
>TRBD1|TRBV5-1|NA|TRBJ2-6
CASSVTGTGLSGANVLTF
TGCGCCAGCAGCGTCACCGGGACAGGGTTATCTGGGGCCAACGTCCTGACTTTC
>NA|TRBV6-5|NA|TRBJ2-7
CASSPYGGTYEQYF
TGTGCCAGCAGCCCTTATGGGGGCACCTACGAGCAGTACTTC
>TRBD2|TRBV5-1|once|TRBJ2-1
CASSPARLAVYNEQFF
TGCGCCAGCAGCCCGGCTAGACTAGCGGTATACAATGAGCAGTTCTTC
>NA|TRBV5-6|NA|TRBJ1-5
CASSSWGLSNQPQHF
TGTGCCAGCAGCTCGTGGGGCTTAAGCAATCAGCCCCAGCATTTT
>NA|TRBV12-5|NA|TRBJ1-4
CASGDGGEKLFF
TGTGCTAGTGGGGACGGGGGTGAAAAACTGTTTTTT
>TRBD2|TRBV18|NA|TRBJ2-5
CASSLSGGLQETQYF
TGTGCCAGCTCACTTAGCGGGGGGCTACAAGAGACCCAGTACTTC
>NA|TRBV4-3|NA|TRBJ1-1
CASSQGGVGAVAFF
TGCGCCAGCAGCCAAGGCGGGGTAGGTGCGGTAGCTTTCTTT
>NA|TRBV6-7|few|TRBJ1-1
CASSPGGVNTEAFF
TGTGCCAGCAGCCCGGGGGGGGTGAACACTGAAGCTTTCTTT
>NA|TRBV27|NA|TRBJ2-7
CASSTLATYEQYF
TGTGCCAGCAGTACATTAGCAACCTACGAGCAGTACTTC
>NA|TRBV9|NA|TRBJ1-3
CASSVRDTLISGNTIYF
TGTGCCAGCAGCGTCCGGGACACACTAATCTCTGGAAACACCATATATTTT
>TRBD2|TRBV4-1|NA|TRBJ2-7
CASSQEGFEAGGTYEQYF
TGCGCCAGCAGCCAAGAAGGCTTCGAAGCGGGGGGAACCTACGAGCAGTACTTC
>NA|TRBV29-1|NA|TRBJ2-3
CSVHSGLSTDTQYF
TGCAGCGTTCATAGCGGTCTTAGCACAGATACGCAGTATTTT
>NA|TRBV21-1|NA|TRBJ2-2
CASSKWSGHRNTGELFF
TGTGCCAGCAGCAAATGGTCGGGACACAGAAACACCGGGGAGCTGTTTTTT